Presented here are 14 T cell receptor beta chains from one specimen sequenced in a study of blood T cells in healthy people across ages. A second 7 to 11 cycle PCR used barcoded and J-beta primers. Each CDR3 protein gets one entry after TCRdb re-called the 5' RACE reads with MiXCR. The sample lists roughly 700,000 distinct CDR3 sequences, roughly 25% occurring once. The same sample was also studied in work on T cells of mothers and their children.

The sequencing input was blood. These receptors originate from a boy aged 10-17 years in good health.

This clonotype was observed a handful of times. The CDR3 protein is CASSLGSGASEQFF. CDR3 coding DNA: TGTGCCAGCAGCTTAGGTTCCGGGGCCAGCGAGCAGTTCTTC. The V gene is TRBV7-9, the J gene TRBJ2-5, with D tentatively TRBD1 or TRBD2 (5 bases each). The J call may be in error: the DNA end matches TRBJ2-1 better. Looked up from germline, CDR1 is SEHNR and CDR2 is FQNEAQ (reference sequence). The CDR3 length is 14 residues.

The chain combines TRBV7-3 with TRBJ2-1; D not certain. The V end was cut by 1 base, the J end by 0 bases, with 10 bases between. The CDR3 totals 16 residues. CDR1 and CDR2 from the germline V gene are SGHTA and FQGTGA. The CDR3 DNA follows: TGTGCCAGCAGCTTAAACGGTGCGAGCTCCTACAATGAGCAGTTCTTC. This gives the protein CASSLNGASSYNEQFF.

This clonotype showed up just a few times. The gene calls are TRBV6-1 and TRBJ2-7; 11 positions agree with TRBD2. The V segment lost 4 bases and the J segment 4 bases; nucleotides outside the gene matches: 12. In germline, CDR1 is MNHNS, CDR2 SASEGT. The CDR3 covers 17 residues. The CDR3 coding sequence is TGTGCCAGCAGTGCCGAAGTAGCGGGGGGGTTGAGGTACGAGCAGTACTTC. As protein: CASSAEVAGGLRYEQYF.

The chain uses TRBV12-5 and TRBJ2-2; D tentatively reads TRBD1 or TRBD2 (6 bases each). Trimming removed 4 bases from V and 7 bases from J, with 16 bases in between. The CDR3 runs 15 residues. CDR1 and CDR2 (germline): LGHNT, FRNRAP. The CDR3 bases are TGTGCTAGTGGTTCAGACCCCGGGGGCATCGGGGAGCTGTTTTTT. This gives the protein CASGSDPGGIGELFF.

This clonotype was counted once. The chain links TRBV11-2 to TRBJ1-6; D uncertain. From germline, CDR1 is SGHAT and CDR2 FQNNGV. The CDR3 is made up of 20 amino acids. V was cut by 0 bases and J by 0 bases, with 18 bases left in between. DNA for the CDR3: TGTGCCAGCAGCTTAGATAACAGTTGGACGCTAAGCTCCTATAATTCACCCCTCCACTTT. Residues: CASSLDNSWTLSSYNSPLHF.

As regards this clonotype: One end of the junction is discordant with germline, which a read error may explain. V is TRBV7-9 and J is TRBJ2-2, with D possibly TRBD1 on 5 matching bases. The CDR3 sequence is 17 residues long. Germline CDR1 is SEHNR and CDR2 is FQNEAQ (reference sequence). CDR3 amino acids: CTSSLGYQGWKTGELFF. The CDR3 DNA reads TGTACCAGCAGCTTAGGTTATCAGGGCTGGAAGACCGGGGAGCTGTTTTTT.

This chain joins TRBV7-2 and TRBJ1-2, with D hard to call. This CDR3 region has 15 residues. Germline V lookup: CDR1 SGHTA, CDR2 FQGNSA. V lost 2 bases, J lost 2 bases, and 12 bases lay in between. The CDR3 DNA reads TGTGCCAGCAGCTTAACCACCGGCGGCAACTATGGCTACACCTTC. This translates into CASSLTTGGNYGYTF. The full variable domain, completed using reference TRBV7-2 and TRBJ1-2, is GAGVSQSPSNKVTEKGKDVELRCDPISGHTALYWYRQSLGQGLEFLIYFQGNSAPDKSGLPSDRFSAERTGGSVSTLTIQRTQQEDSAVYLCASSLTTGGNYGYTFGSGTRLTVV.

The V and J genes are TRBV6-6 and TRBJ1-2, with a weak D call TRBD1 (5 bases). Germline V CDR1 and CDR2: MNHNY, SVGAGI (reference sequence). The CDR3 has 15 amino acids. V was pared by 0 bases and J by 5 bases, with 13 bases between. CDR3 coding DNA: TGTGCCAGCAGTTACTCGGGGCTCGCTACTTATGGCTACACCTTC. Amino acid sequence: CASSYSGLATYGYTF.

CDR3: CSVHGTGDEAFF. Here the CDR3 DNA reads TGCAGTGTCCACGGGACAGGGGATGAAGCTTTCTTT. The J gene is TRBJ1-1, the V gene TRBV20-1; 10 nucleotides agree with TRBD1. Germline V lookup: CDR1 DFQATT, CDR2 SNEGSKA (reference sequence). Trimming at V came to 7 bases and at J to 7 bases, leaving 6 bases not matched to a gene. This CDR3 spans 12 amino acids.

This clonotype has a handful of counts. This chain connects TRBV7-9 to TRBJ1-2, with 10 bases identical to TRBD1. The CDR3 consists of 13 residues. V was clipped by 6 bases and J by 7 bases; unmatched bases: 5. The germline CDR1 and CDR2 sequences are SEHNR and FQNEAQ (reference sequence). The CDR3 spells CASRQTGGIGYTF. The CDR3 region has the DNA TGTGCCAGCAGACAGACAGGGGGCATTGGCTACACCTTC.

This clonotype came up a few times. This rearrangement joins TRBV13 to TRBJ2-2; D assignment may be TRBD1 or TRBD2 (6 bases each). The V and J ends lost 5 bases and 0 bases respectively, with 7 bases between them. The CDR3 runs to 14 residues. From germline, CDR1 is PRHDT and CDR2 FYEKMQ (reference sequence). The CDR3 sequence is CASSGGPNTGELFF. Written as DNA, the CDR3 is TGTGCCAGCAGCGGGGGGCCGAACACCGGGGAGCTGTTTTTT.

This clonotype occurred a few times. CDR3 residues: CASSDLISGANVLTF. The CDR3, as DNA: TGTGCCAGCAGTGATCTAATCTCTGGGGCCAACGTCCTGACTTTC. The V call is TRBV6-1, the J call TRBJ2-6; D not certain. V was shortened by 3 bases and J by 0 bases, with 6 bases between the two germline ends. The CDR3 is 15 residues long. CDR1 is MNHNS and CDR2 is SASEGT in the germline V gene.

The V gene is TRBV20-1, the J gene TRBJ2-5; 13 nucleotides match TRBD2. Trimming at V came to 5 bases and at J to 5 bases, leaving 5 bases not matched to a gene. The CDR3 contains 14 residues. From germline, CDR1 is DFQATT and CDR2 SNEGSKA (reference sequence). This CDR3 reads CSALTSGGLETQYF. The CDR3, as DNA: TGCAGTGCTCTGACTAGCGGGGGGTTGGAGACCCAGTACTTC.

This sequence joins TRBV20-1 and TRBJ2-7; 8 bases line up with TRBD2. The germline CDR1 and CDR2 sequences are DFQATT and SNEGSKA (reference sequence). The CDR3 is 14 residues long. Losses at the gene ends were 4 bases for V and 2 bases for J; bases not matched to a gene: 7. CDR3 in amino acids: CSAKREGPTYEQYF. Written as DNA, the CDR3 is TGCAGTGCTAAACGGGAGGGCCCAACCTACGAGCAGTACTTC.